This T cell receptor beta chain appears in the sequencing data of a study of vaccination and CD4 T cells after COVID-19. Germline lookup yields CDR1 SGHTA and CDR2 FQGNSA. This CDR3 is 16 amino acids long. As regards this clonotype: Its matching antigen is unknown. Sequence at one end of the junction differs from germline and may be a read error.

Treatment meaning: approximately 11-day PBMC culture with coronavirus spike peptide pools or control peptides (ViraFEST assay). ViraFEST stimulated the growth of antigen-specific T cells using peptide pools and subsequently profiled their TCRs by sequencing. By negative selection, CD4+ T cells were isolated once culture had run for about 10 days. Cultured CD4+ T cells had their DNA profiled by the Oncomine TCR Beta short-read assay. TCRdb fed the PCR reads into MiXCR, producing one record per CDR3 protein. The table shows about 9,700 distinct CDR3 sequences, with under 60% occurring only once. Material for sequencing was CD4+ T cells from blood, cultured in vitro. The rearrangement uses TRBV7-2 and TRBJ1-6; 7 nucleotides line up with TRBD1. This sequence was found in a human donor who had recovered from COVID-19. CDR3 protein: CAGSVKTGKGNSPLHF. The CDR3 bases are TGTGCCGGCAGCGTAAAGACAGGGAAAGGAAATTCACCCCTCCACTTT.